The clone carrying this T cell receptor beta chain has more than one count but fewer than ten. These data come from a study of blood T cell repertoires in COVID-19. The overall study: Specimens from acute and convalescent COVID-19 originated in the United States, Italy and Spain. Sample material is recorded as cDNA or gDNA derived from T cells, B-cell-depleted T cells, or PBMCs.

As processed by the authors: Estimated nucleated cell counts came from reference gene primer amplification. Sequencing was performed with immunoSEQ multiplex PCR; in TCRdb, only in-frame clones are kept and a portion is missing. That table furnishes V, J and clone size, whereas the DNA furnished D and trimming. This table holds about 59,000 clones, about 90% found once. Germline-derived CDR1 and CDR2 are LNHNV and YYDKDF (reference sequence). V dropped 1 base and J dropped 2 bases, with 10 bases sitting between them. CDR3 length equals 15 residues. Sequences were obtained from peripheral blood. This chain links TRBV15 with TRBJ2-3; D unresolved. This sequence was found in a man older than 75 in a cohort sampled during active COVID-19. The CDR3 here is CATSRAYSFTDTQYF. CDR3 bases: TGTGCCACCAGCAGAGCTTATTCTTTCACAGATACGCAGTATTTT.